Below, 12 T cell receptor beta chains from the same sample are listed, as sequenced in a study of T cells after yellow fever vaccination. TCRdb independently ran MiXCR on the 5' RACE reads; one entry per CDR3 protein. Among 180,000 or so distinct CDR3 sequences listed, roughly 11% were seen once. Specimen: CD8+ T cells sorted from PBMCs, collected 15 days after the yellow fever booster vaccination. The receptor set was obtained from a man between 18 and 35 years old who received the YFV17D yellow fever vaccine.

The chain employs TRBV9 and TRBJ2-3, with TRBD1 matching over 10 bases. The CDR3 loop spans 18 amino acids. Looked up from germline, CDR1 is SGDLS and CDR2 is YYNGEE. V lost 0 bases and J lost 4; bases outside the gene matches: 11. The CDR3 is CASSVGRLGTGAADTQYF. CDR3 nucleotide sequence: TGTGCCAGCAGCGTAGGCCGGTTGGGGACAGGGGCCGCAGATACGCAGTATTTT.

This clonotype has just a few counts. The genes are TRBV19 and TRBJ2-1, with D perhaps matching TRBD2 (6 bases). The V gene's germline CDR1 is LNHDA and CDR2 SQIVND (reference sequence). CDR3 length: 18 residues. The germline V and J ends were trimmed by 5 bases and 0 bases, with 20 bases remaining between them. The CDR3 bases are TGTGCCAGTAGTCCTGGGAGATACCGACTAGACTCCTACAATGAGCAGTTCTTC. Amino acids: CASSPGRYRLDSYNEQFF.

The J gene is TRBJ2-2, the V gene TRBV25-1, with D perhaps matching TRBD2 (6 bases). Germline V gene lookup returns CDR1 MGHDK and CDR2 SYGVNS. The CDR3 has 13 residues. Trimming removed 7 bases at V and 7 bases at J, with 13 bases between. The CDR3: CASTAGPVGELFF. CDR3 nucleotides: TGTGCCAGCACGGCGGGGCCCGTCGGGGAGCTGTTTTTT.

This clonotype was detected a few times. The rearrangement uses TRBV4-1 and TRBJ2-7; a weak D match, TRBD2 (5 bases). The germline V and J ends were trimmed by 1 base and 3 bases, with 19 bases remaining between them. CDR3 size: 17 residues. CDR1 is MGHRA and CDR2 is YSYEKL in the germline V gene. The chain's CDR3 is CASSQVVTDSTLYEQYF. As DNA, the CDR3 is TGCGCCAGCAGCCAAGTTGTTACGGACTCCACCCTCTACGAGCAGTACTTC.

The J gene is TRBJ2-1, the V gene TRBV20-1; D tentatively fits TRBD1 or TRBD2 (7 bases each). With 3 bases removed from V and 8 bases from J, the gap between germline ends came to 23 bases. CDR1 is DFQATT, CDR2 SNEGSKA, per germline (reference sequence). The CDR3 extends over 16 amino acids. The CDR3 DNA follows: TGCAGTGCTAGGGGGGAGGGGGCCGGTCTCAGGGATGAGCAGTTCTTC. Its protein product is CSARGEGAGLRDEQFF.

The chain has TRBV20-1 and TRBJ2-5, with D perhaps matching TRBD1 (5 bases). The CDR3 totals 14 residues. V lost 0 bases to trimming and J lost 1 base, with 9 bases between them. Germline V lookup: CDR1 DFQATT, CDR2 SNEGSKA (reference sequence). The CDR3 DNA sequence: TGCAGTGCTAGAGAGGAAACAGGCCAAGAGACCCAGTACTTC. This sequence encodes CSAREETGQETQYF.

J is TRBJ2-2 and V is TRBV4-3, with TRBD1 matching over 9 bases. The CDR3 loop spans 15 amino acids. V was clipped by 5 bases and J by 4 bases; unmatched bases: 5. The germline CDR1 and CDR2 sequences are LGHNA and YSLEER. The CDR3 reads CASSRDRATTGELFF. The CDR3 DNA sequence: TGCGCCAGCAGCAGGGACAGGGCAACCACCGGGGAGCTGTTTTTT.

The rearrangement joins TRBV20-1 to TRBJ2-3; TRBD1 aligns across 7 bases. V shed 1 base and J 2 bases; nucleotides not matched to a gene: 6. The length of the CDR3 is 15 residues. CDR1 is DFQATT, CDR2 SNEGSKA, per germline (reference sequence). The CDR3 loop is CSARGRDSNTDTQYF. The CDR3, as DNA: TGCAGTGCTAGAGGCCGGGACAGCAACACAGATACGCAGTATTTT.

The sample holds a few counts of this clonotype. The chain combines TRBV6-6 with TRBJ2-7; possible D gene TRBD1, 6 bases. CDR3 length equals 14 residues. With 3 bases removed from V and 2 bases from J, the gap between germline ends came to 11 bases. CDR1 MNHNY and CDR2 SVGAGI come from the germline V gene (reference sequence). The CDR3 here is CASSYLDSAYEQYV. The CDR3 nucleotides are TGTGCCAGCAGTTATTTGGACAGTGCCTACGAGCAGTACGTC.

V and J are TRBV29-1 and TRBJ2-5; D not resolved. CDR3 length: 11 amino acids. CDR1 is SQVTM, CDR2 ANQGSEA, per germline. The V end was cut by 8 bases, the J end by 7 bases, with 14 bases between. The CDR3 loop reads CSYSSLGTQYF. CDR3 nucleotide sequence: TGCAGCTACTCCTCCCTAGGGACCCAGTACTTC.

This clonotype was observed many times. V gene TRBV5-1 combines with J gene TRBJ2-1; 8 bases align to TRBD1. The germline CDR1 and CDR2 sequences are SGHRS and YFSETQ. The CDR3 totals 16 residues. V dropped 4 bases and J dropped 5; count of bases not matched to a gene: 11. The CDR3 nucleotides are TGCGCCAGCAGCCCATTGTACGGACAGGGCCACAATGAGCAGTTCTTC. This gives the protein CASSPLYGQGHNEQFF. Filled out from reference TRBV5-1 and TRBJ2-1, the complete variable domain reads KAGVTQTPRYLIKTRGQQVTLSCSPISGHRSVSWYQQTPGQGLQFLFEYFSETQRNKGNFPGRFSGRQFSNSRSEMNVSTLELGDSALYLCASSPLYGQGHNEQFFGPGTRLTVL.

This clonotype was observed a few times. The chain employs TRBV7-3 and TRBJ2-1; 7 positions match TRBD2. The CDR3 runs to 14 residues. V was pared by 5 bases and J by 5 bases, with 6 bases of the junction left unmatched. Germline-derived CDR1 and CDR2 are SGHTA and FQGTGA. CDR3 DNA sequence: TGTGCCAGCAGCCCTGGACTAGTCAACAATGAGCAGTTCTTC. Protein: CASSPGLVNNEQFF. Variable domain in full (rest from reference TRBV7-3 and TRBJ2-1): GAGVSQTPSNKVTEKGKYVELRCDPISGHTALYWYRQSLGQGPEFLIYFQGTGAADDSGLPNDRFFAVRPEGSVSTLKIQRTERGDSAVYLCASSPGLVNNEQFFGPGTRLTVL.